The 32 T cell receptor beta chains below were found in one sample sequenced in a study of blood T cell repertoires in COVID-19. Repertoires were generated with immunoSEQ multiplex PCR, while TCRdb's copy carries only in-frame clones and drops some. This sample carries 200,000 to 250,000 clones, approximately 91% of them seen once, and the ten largest clones take around 2.8%. Sequencing input: peripheral blood. The receptors shown here come from a woman aged 55-69 years with acute or convalescent COVID-19.

This clone was counted a single time. This chain links TRBV7-2 with TRBJ1-4; unclear D gene. Per the germline V gene, CDR1 is SGHTA and CDR2 is FQGNSA. The CDR3 has 14 amino acids. V was shortened by 4 bases and J by 14 bases, with 20 bases between the two germline ends. The CDR3 DNA reads TGTGCCAGCAGCTACCTACGGGTCAACTCTTTGCTGTTTTTT. Translating gives CASSYLRVNSLLFF.

The chain carries TRBV28 and TRBJ2-1, with 7 nucleotides matching TRBD2. The CDR3 totals 16 residues. With V trimmed by 2 bases and J by 4 bases, 8 bases remained unmatched. Germline CDR1 reads MDHEN; CDR2 reads SYDVKM. CDR3 protein: CASSLEGAGKYNEQFF. The CDR3 DNA follows: TGTGCCAGCAGTTTAGAAGGAGCGGGGAAATACAATGAGCAGTTCTTC. Full variable domain (remainder filled in from reference TRBV28 and TRBJ2-1): DVKVTQSSRYLVKRTGEKVFLECVQDMDHENMFWYRQDPGLGLRLIYFSYDVKMKEKGDIPEGYSVSREKKERFSLILESASTNQTSMYLCASSLEGAGKYNEQFFGPGTRLTVL.

This sequence joins TRBV6-5 and TRBJ1-3; D is unresolved. The germline CDR1 and CDR2 sequences are MNHEY and SVGAGI. The CDR3 spans 14 residues. V lost 2 bases and J lost 0, with 5 bases in between. This CDR3 is CASSYLSSGNTIYF. The DNA for the CDR3 is TGTGCCAGCAGTTACCTGAGCTCTGGAAACACCATATATTTT.

The V gene is TRBV4-2, the J gene TRBJ2-1; 7 bases are a match to TRBD2. Germline values: CDR1 LGHNA, CDR2 YNFKEQ. The ends lost 0 bases at V and 3 bases at J; junction bases unmatched: 8. The CDR3 runs 17 residues. CDR3 DNA: TGTGCCAGCAGCCAAGAGTCTGGCGGGAGCCTCTACAATGAGCAGTTCTTC. As protein: CASSQESGGSLYNEQFF.

The chain recombines TRBV7-2 with TRBJ2-3; 7 bases match TRBD2. The CDR3 is 16 amino acids. Trimming removed 2 bases from V and 0 bases from J; junction bases left unmatched: 5. Looked up from germline, CDR1 is SGHTA and CDR2 is FQGNSA. The CDR3 DNA is TGTGCCAGCAGCTTACAGGCGGGAGCTAGCACAGATACGCAGTATTTT. Translated: CASSLQAGASTDTQYF.

The genes are TRBV7-8 and TRBJ1-5; TRBD1 might be the D (5 bases). The CDR3 runs 15 residues. V dropped 3 bases and J dropped 3 bases, with 12 bases sitting between them. Germline values: CDR1 SGHVS, CDR2 FQNEAQ. The CDR3 loop reads CASSLIQAPNQPQHF. The CDR3 DNA is TGTGCCAGCAGCTTGATACAGGCCCCCAATCAGCCCCAGCATTTT.

The CDR3 DNA reads as TGTGCCAGTACTAGACAGGGAGCCTTAGCAAATCAGCCCCAGCATTTT. The encoded protein is CASTRQGALANQPQHF. This chain connects TRBV19 to TRBJ1-5, with 7 bases identical to TRBD1. This CDR3 spans 16 amino acids. The junction had 13 bases not matched to a gene; V was cut back by 7 bases and J by 4 bases. Germline assignment: CDR1 LNHDA and CDR2 SQIVND (reference sequence).

The rearrangement joins TRBV10-2 to TRBJ2-7; 9 nucleotides agree with TRBD1. The CDR3 consists of 14 residues. V was clipped by 5 bases and J by 7 bases; unmatched bases: 9. Per germline, CDR1 WSHSY and CDR2 SAAADI. The CDR3 region is CASSSAGTGREQYF. The CDR3 DNA sequence: TGCGCCAGCAGTAGTGCCGGGACAGGGAGGGAGCAGTACTTC.

The chain has TRBV7-3 and TRBJ1-1, with 8 positions matching TRBD1. This CDR3 has 14 amino acids. V gave up 4 bases and J gave up 1 base; unmatched junction bases: 2. Per the germline V gene, CDR1 is SGHTA and CDR2 is FQGTGA. The CDR3 sequence is CASSSDRGNTEAFF. The CDR3 nucleotides are TGTGCCAGCAGCTCCGACAGGGGGAACACTGAAGCTTTCTTT. Combining the CDR3 with reference TRBV7-3 and TRBJ1-1 gives the whole variable domain GAGVSQTPSNKVTEKGKYVELRCDPISGHTALYWYRQSLGQGPEFLIYFQGTGAADDSGLPNDRFFAVRPEGSVSTLKIQRTERGDSAVYLCASSSDRGNTEAFFGQGTRLTVV.

The CDR3 DNA follows: TGTGCTAGTGGTAACTCCGGGACAGGGAACACCGGGGAGCTGTTTTTT. As protein: CASGNSGTGNTGELFF. The chain couples TRBV12-5 to TRBJ2-2; 8 bases line up with TRBD1. Trimming cost V 5 bases and J 1 base; bases outside gene matches: 6. This CDR3 spans 16 amino acids. The germline CDR1 and CDR2 sequences are LGHNT and FRNRAP.

The V call is TRBV25-1, the J call TRBJ1-2; tentatively, D is TRBD1 (5 bases). Looked up from germline, CDR1 is MGHDK and CDR2 is SYGVNS. V was clipped by 2 bases and J by 4 bases, with 11 bases between them. The CDR3 runs 14 residues. CDR3 nucleotide sequence: TGTGCCAGCAGTGAAAGCCCAGGGTCCTATGGCTACACCTTC. Amino acids: CASSESPGSYGYTF.

In nucleotides, the CDR3 is TGTGCCAGCAGCGTAGGGGCAGCGGGGGGCAACTACGAGCAGTACTTC. Translation: CASSVGAAGGNYEQYF. The chain is built from TRBV9 and TRBJ2-7, with 9 bases identical to TRBD2. V shed 0 bases, J shed 3 bases, and the junction held 7 bases outside the gene matches. The length of the CDR3 is 16 residues. CDR1 and CDR2 (germline): SGDLS, YYNGEE.

This chain joins TRBV5-4 and TRBJ2-2, with D tentatively TRBD1 (6 bases). CDR3 length equals 14 residues. V dropped 4 bases and J dropped 4 bases, with 11 bases sitting between them. Per germline, CDR1 SGHNT and CDR2 YYREEE (reference sequence). The CDR3 DNA reads as TGTGCCAGCAGCAGCAGGGGTCCCACCGGGGAGCTGTTTTTT. This sequence encodes CASSSRGPTGELFF.

This clone was observed a few times. The chain is built from TRBV4-3 and TRBJ2-6, with D possibly matching TRBD1 (6 bases). The CDR3 extends over 20 amino acids. Trimming pared 0 bases from V and 3 bases from J, leaving 21 bases between. The germline V gene encodes CDR1 LGHNA and CDR2 YSLEER. CDR3 amino acids: CASSQDLSWGLVVGANVLTF. In DNA form, the CDR3 reads TGCGCCAGCAGCCAAGATTTGTCGTGGGGGCTGGTTGTTGGGGCCAACGTCCTGACTTTC.

The CDR3 DNA sequence: TGCGCCAGCAGTGTTAGCGGGATAAGCACAGATACGCAGTATTTT. Its translation is CASSVSGISTDTQYF. The chain employs TRBV10-1 and TRBJ2-3; the match to TRBD2 covers 8 bases. Looked up from germline, CDR1 is WNHNN and CDR2 is SYGVQD (reference sequence). V dropped 4 bases and J dropped 0; count of bases not matched to a gene: 3. The CDR3 runs 15 residues.

The V gene is TRBV3-1 (or the pseudogene TRBV3-2), the J gene TRBJ2-3; D might be TRBD2 (7 bases). Germline CDR1 reads LGHDT; CDR2 reads YNNKEL (reference sequence). V was pared by 5 bases and J by 4 bases, with 19 bases between. The CDR3 runs 16 residues. CDR3: CASSGAGGGTADTQYF. In DNA form, the CDR3 reads TGTGCCAGCAGCGGGGCTGGGGGGGGCACCGCAGATACGCAGTATTTT.

The chain has TRBV5-4 and TRBJ1-4; 7 bases fit TRBD1. This CDR3 contains 14 residues. Unmatched junction bases numbered 5, after V lost 6 bases and J lost 3 bases. In germline, CDR1 is SGHNT, CDR2 YYREEE (reference sequence). This CDR3 is CASTQGGANEKLFF. The CDR3 nucleotides read TGTGCCAGCACCCAGGGGGGAGCTAATGAAAAACTGTTTTTT.

V usage is TRBV30 and J usage is TRBJ1-1; D may be TRBD1 (5 bases). V was shortened by 0 bases and J by 1 base, with 18 bases between the two germline ends. Per germline, CDR1 GTSNPN and CDR2 SVGIG (reference sequence). CDR3 size: 17 residues. The CDR3 DNA is TGTGCCTGGAGTGTAACGGGGGGGAGGAAAAAGAACACTGAAGCTTTCTTT. Protein product: CAWSVTGGRKKNTEAFF. Using reference TRBV30 and TRBJ1-1 for the parts outside the CDR3, the full variable domain is SQTIHQWPATLVQPVGSPLSLECTVEGTSNPNLYWYRQAAGRGLQLLFYSVGIGQISSEVPQNLSASRPQDRQFILSSKKLLLSDSGFYLCAWSVTGGRKKNTEAFFGQGTRLTVV.

The genes are TRBV25-1 and TRBJ1-1; 7 nucleotides match TRBD1. V dropped 10 bases and J dropped 8; count of bases not matched to a gene: 4. CDR3 length equals 10 residues. Per germline, CDR1 MGHDK and CDR2 SYGVNS. The CDR3 loop reads CATSDREAFF. The CDR3 nucleotides are TGTGCCACCTCGGACAGGGAAGCTTTCTTT.

The genes are TRBV19 and TRBJ2-3; 10 nucleotides align to TRBD2. Germline V lookup: CDR1 LNHDA, CDR2 SQIVND (reference sequence). This CDR3 contains 15 residues. Germline trimming cut 4 bases from V and 0 bases from J; bases unmatched to any gene: 1. The CDR3 DNA follows: TGTGCCAGTAGTAGGACTAGCGGTAGCACAGATACGCAGTATTTT. It yields the protein CASSRTSGSTDTQYF.

V and J are TRBV19 and TRBJ1-1, with 7 bases aligning to TRBD1. CDR1 is LNHDA and CDR2 is SQIVND in the germline V gene (reference sequence). This CDR3 contains 14 residues. V gave up 5 bases and J gave up 1 base; unmatched junction bases: 4. CDR3 sequence reads: CASSVGQENTEAFF. CDR3 DNA: TGTGCCAGTAGTGTAGGACAGGAGAACACTGAAGCTTTCTTT.

The chain couples TRBV14 to TRBJ1-2; 10 bases agree with TRBD1. Germline CDR1 reads SGHDN; CDR2 reads FVKESK. Trimming took 4 bases from V and 8 from J; bases not matched to a gene: 10. The CDR3 is 15 residues long. CDR3 region: CASSPNDRGLNGYTF. As DNA, the CDR3 is TGTGCCAGCAGCCCAAATGACAGGGGGCTAAACGGCTACACCTTC.

The V call is TRBV27, the J call TRBJ2-7, with TRBD1 identical over 7 bases. After removal of 2 bases from V and 6 bases from J, the junction contained 13 bases not matched to a gene. The CDR3 extends over 16 amino acids. CDR1 and CDR2 (germline): MNHEY, SMNVEV (reference sequence). The CDR3 DNA is TGTGCCAGCAGTTTACCCGGACAGGCTGCTACGGGCGAGCAGTACTTC. The encoded protein is CASSLPGQAATGEQYF.

The chain uses TRBV7-8 and TRBJ2-1; TRBD1 matches 9 bases. V lost 5 bases and J lost 6; bases outside the gene matches: 2. The CDR3 has 13 amino acids. In germline, CDR1 is SGHVS, CDR2 FQNEAQ. CDR3 DNA sequence: TGTGCCAGCAGCCTGACAGGGGGCAATGAGCAGTTCTTC. It is translated as CASSLTGGNEQFF.

This clone has just one count. The chain employs TRBV7-2 and TRBJ2-7, with D perhaps TRBD2 (7 bases). Germline lookup yields CDR1 SGHTA and CDR2 FQGNSA. The V end lost 4 bases, the J end lost 2 bases, and 18 bases lay between the germline ends. This CDR3 contains 16 residues. The CDR3 DNA reads TGTGCCAGCAGCTCGAGGGGGGGAACCCCCCCCTACGAGCAGTACTTC. It specifies CASSSRGGTPPYEQYF.

This clone was counted only a few times. The V and J genes are TRBV12-3 or TRBV12-4 and TRBJ2-7, with TRBD1 identical over 7 bases. J was trimmed by 5 bases and V by 2 bases; bases with no gene match: 3. This CDR3 has 13 residues. The CDR3 is CASSLTGVNEQYF. CDR3 DNA: TGTGCCAGCAGTTTAACAGGGGTGAACGAGCAGTACTTC.

This chain uses TRBV13 with TRBJ2-1; D perhaps matches TRBD1 (5 bases). V was shortened by 5 bases and J by 2 bases, with 13 bases between the two germline ends. CDR1 PRHDT and CDR2 FYEKMQ come from the germline V gene (reference sequence). The CDR3 runs to 15 residues. The CDR3 loop reads CASSHLWTPYNEQFF. Written as DNA, the CDR3 is TGTGCCAGCAGCCATCTTTGGACACCCTACAATGAGCAGTTCTTC.

This chain connects TRBV24-1 to TRBJ1-5; 9 nucleotides align to TRBD1. With V trimmed by 8 bases and J by 5 bases, 12 bases remained unmatched. This CDR3 region has 16 residues. Looked up from germline, CDR1 is KGHDR and CDR2 is SFDVKD. DNA of the CDR3: TGTGCCACCATCCTATCGGGACAGGGAAAATATCAGCCCCAGCATTTT. Translating it yields CATILSGQGKYQPQHF.

The gene calls are TRBV5-1 and TRBJ2-7; TRBD1 matches 10 bases. Germline lookup yields CDR1 SGHRS and CDR2 YFSETQ. This CDR3 comprises 15 residues. Unmatched junction bases numbered 8, after V lost 2 bases and J lost 6 bases. CDR3 DNA: TGCGCCAGCAGCTTTATACCGGGACAGGGGTTCGAGCAGTACTTC. The encoded protein is CASSFIPGQGFEQYF.

The rearrangement joins TRBV9 to TRBJ2-3; the match to TRBD1 covers 7 bases. Germline V gene data show CDR1 as SGDLS and CDR2 as YYNGEE. J gave up 2 bases and V 4 bases, and 4 bases lay outside the gene matches. The CDR3 is 14 amino acids. CDR3 sequence (DNA): TGTGCCAGCAGCCCGGGGACAGACACAGATACGCAGTATTTT. It codes for CASSPGTDTDTQYF.

The rearrangement uses TRBV30 and TRBJ1-3; D unresolved. V was pared by 2 bases and J by 8 bases, with 10 bases between. Germline V gene sequence: CDR1 GTSNPN, CDR2 SVGIG (reference sequence). There are 12 residues in the CDR3. For the CDR3, the DNA is TGTGCCTGGAGTAAGCTAGGAGACACCATATATTTT. This translates into CAWSKLGDTIYF.

The CDR3 sequence: CASSLALVSGYGYTF. DNA for the CDR3: TGTGCCAGCAGCTTAGCGCTGGTTTCGGGCTATGGCTACACCTTC. The genes are TRBV7-9 and TRBJ1-2; D gene unclear. Trimming cost V 0 bases and J 4 bases, with 12 bases left between them. The germline gives CDR1 SEHNR, CDR2 FQNEAQ (reference sequence). The length of the CDR3 is 15 residues.